The sequence of this T cell receptor (beta chain) was determined in a study of identical twins. Germline lookup yields CDR1 SGHTA and CDR2 FQGNSA. The CDR3 covers 13 residues. V gave up 4 bases and J gave up 4 bases; unmatched junction bases: 3. TCRdb called the 5' RACE reads again in MiXCR, with one record for every CDR3 protein. The table shows about 450,000 distinct CDR3 sequences, with 15% to 20% occurring only once. In its sample, this clonotype was seen many times. The gene calls are TRBV7-2 and TRBJ2-7; 8 nucleotides agree with TRBD2. This TCR was recovered from a man aged 45-65 years in good health. Sequencing was done on a sample of naive T cells sorted from blood. CDR3 loop: CASSSSGGYEQYF. The DNA for the CDR3 is TGTGCCAGCAGCTCCTCGGGGGGGTACGAGCAGTACTTC.